The 4 T cell receptor beta chains presented below share a single source sample, sequenced in a study of OX40 agonist ivuxolimab in advanced cancers. Clones were read by immunoSEQ multiplex PCR, and TCRdb kept only the in-frame ones, dropping some. Of about 46,000 clones in the sample, 70% to 90% were seen once. The sequencing here drew on CD4+ or CD8+ T cells sorted from blood, taken in a trial of the OX40 agonist ivuxolimab. The receptors derive from an adult with an advanced solid tumor such as melanoma, head and neck, liver or kidney cancer.

This clone was seen once. V gene TRBV25-1 combines with J gene TRBJ2-7, with 8 positions matching TRBD1. V was clipped by 7 bases and J by 5 bases; unmatched bases: 1. The CDR3 is 11 residues long. In germline, CDR1 is MGHDK, CDR2 SYGVNS. The CDR3 DNA reads TGTGCCAGCACAGGGGGCCACGAGCAGTACTTC. It yields the protein CASTGGHEQYF.

The V gene is TRBV28, the J gene TRBJ2-2; maybe TRBD2 (6 bases). This CDR3 is built from 15 residues. Trimming pared 6 bases from V and 1 base from J, leaving 12 bases between. CDR1 and CDR2 (germline): MDHEN, SYDVKM. The CDR3 is CASRKLAENTGELFF. In nucleotides, the CDR3 is TGTGCCAGCAGAAAATTAGCGGAGAACACCGGGGAGCTGTTTTTT.

This chain links TRBV5-5 with TRBJ2-7; D uncertain. The V end was cut by 0 bases, the J end by 4 bases, with 11 bases between. The CDR3 consists of 14 residues. Germline CDR1 and CDR2: SGHKS and YYEKEE (reference sequence). The CDR3 DNA is TGTGCCAGCAGCTTGGATTGGGTAAAGTACGAGCAGTACTTC. It translates to CASSLDWVKYEQYF.

This clone showed up just once. CDR3 bases: TGCGCCAGCAGCTTAATAGTGAAATACAATGAGCAGTTCTTC. It is translated as CASSLIVKYNEQFF. V gene TRBV5-1 combines with J gene TRBJ2-1; the D is unclear. The ends were cut back, 2 bases at V and 4 bases at J, with 10 bases in the middle. There are 14 residues in the CDR3. Germline assignment: CDR1 SGHRS and CDR2 YFSETQ.